What follows describes a single T cell receptor (beta chain). Its antigen is as yet unknown. These data belong to a study of beta chain features in type 1 diabetes. Study outcomes and limitations: Any HLA-type effect on TCRB rearrangement remained unresolved here. Among all four CD4+ subsets, Type 1 diabetes patients had TCRB CDR3s that were moderately but significantly shorter.

Averaging approximately 0.11 L, one heparinised blood draw was given by each donor. CD4+ naive, central memory, regulatory and stem cell-like memory subsets were isolated by sorting on CD45RO/CCR7/CD25/CD127/CD95/CD27. Expressed TCRB transcripts were sequenced because the entire RNA isolate underwent reverse transcription. Method: immunoSEQ multiplex PCR; TCRdb's copy keeps in-frame clones and lacks some. This sample has about 41,000 clones, with roughly 70% found just once. Germline V gene lookup returns CDR1 SGHDN and CDR2 FVKESK. The CDR3 spans 15 residues. With 3 bases removed from V and 9 bases from J, the gap between germline ends came to 15 bases.

The source material was Tregs from blood. The chain links TRBV14 to TRBJ1-6; D perhaps matches TRBD1 (5 bases). This receptor was taken from a man aged 30 to 39 with type 1 diabetes. Some clones in this sample may be carry-over from other donors' samples. The CDR3 reads CASSQMGLGASPLHF. The CDR3 DNA reads TGTGCCAGCAGCCAGATGGGACTCGGGGCTTCACCCCTCCACTTT.